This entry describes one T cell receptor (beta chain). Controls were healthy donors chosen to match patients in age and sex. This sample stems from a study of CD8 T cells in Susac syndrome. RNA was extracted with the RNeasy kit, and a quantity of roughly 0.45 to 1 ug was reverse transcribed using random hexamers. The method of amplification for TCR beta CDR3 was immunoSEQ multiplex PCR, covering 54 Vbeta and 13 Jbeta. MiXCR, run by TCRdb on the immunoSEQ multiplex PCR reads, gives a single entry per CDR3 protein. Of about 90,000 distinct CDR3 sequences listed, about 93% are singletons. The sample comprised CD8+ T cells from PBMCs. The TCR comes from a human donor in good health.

The CDR3 loop is CASGFYSPLHF. The CDR3, as DNA: TGTGCTAGTGGTTTTTATTCACCCCTCCACTTT. J is TRBJ1-6 and V is TRBV12-5; D is uncertain. Germline assignment: CDR1 LGHNT and CDR2 FRNRAP. This CDR3 spans 11 amino acids. V gave up 3 bases and J gave up 8 bases, with 2 bases separating them.